This T cell receptor beta chain was found in a study of T-cell reconstitution after alpha-beta-depleted transplantation in children. General observations from the study: The authors attributed T-cell counts and diversity one year after transplant mostly to newly produced T cells. Expanded graft clones numbering several hundred reportedly gave rise to alpha-beta T cells about two months after transplant.

Unique molecular identifiers were incorporated into the prepared TCRbeta library. TCRdb fed the PCR reads into MiXCR, producing one record per CDR3 protein. This table holds around 370,000 distinct CDR3 sequences, 16% found once. On this clonotype: Its cognate antigen is unknown. No conserved phenylalanine or tryptophan ends this CDR3, so it is likely a read error.

This CDR3 comprises 14 residues. Germline V gives CDR1 SGHVT, CDR2 SQSDAQ. The chain links TRBV7-4 to TRBJ2-2; D might be TRBD2 (5 bases). The TCR comes from a male patient aged 2-15 years who had a stem cell transplant for acute lymphoblastic leukemia, so the T cells may come from the graft donor. This specimen was PBMCs, mostly from graft donor cells, taken 360 days after TCRalphabeta/CD19-depleted stem cell transplant. The CDR3 bases are TGTGCCAGCGGCTTTGGAGGCTTCACCGGGGAGCTGTTTTGT. Protein: CASGFGGFTGELFC.